The following is a TCR beta chain sequence with its context. Germline CDR1 is KGHDR and CDR2 is SFDVKD. The CDR3 sequence is 15 residues long. Trimming took 5 bases from V and 6 from J; bases not matched to a gene: 9. These data belong to a study of CDR3 diversity in severe acne. Using its own MiXCR run on the PCR reads, TCRdb lists one record per CDR3 protein. The repertoire has under 95,000 distinct CDR3 sequences, roughly half of them found once; the top ten carry roughly a tenth. This sequence joins TRBV24-1 and TRBJ1-5; 7 bases line up with TRBD1. Sequenced sample: blood. The receptor was derived from a male donor in good health, serving as a control. The CDR3 is CATSARDREAQPQHF. The CDR3 nucleotides are TGTGCCACCAGTGCTCGAGACAGGGAAGCTCAGCCCCAGCATTTT.